The 5 T cell receptor beta chains below were found in one sample sequenced in a study of shared clonotypes between healthy human individuals. Assay used: immunoSEQ multiplex PCR; TCRdb lists only in-frame clones, some missing. The sample consists of millions of clones, about 95% of them appearing once. CD45RO negativity and positive selection for CCR7 defined naive CD8 cells, a population that excluded terminally differentiated effector memory CD45RA+ cells. Sequencing was performed on naive CD8+ T cells sorted from blood. The receptors originated from a man aged 18 to 30 in good health.

CDR3 sequence: CASSLGGSREETQYF. DNA for the CDR3: TGTGCCAGCAGCTTAGGCGGCTCTAGGGAAGAGACCCAGTACTTC. V and J are TRBV7-6 and TRBJ2-5, with D unresolved. Deletions cut 1 base from V and 3 bases from J, with 12 bases between. The CDR3 contains 15 residues. Germline-derived CDR1 and CDR2 are SGHVS and FNYEAQ.

The chain couples TRBV7-9 to TRBJ1-4; D perhaps matches TRBD1 (6 bases). The CDR3 has 14 amino acids. Germline CDR1 and CDR2: SEHNR and FQNEAQ (reference sequence). V gave up 5 bases and J gave up 5 bases, with 12 bases separating them. The CDR3 is CASSRQEQNEKLFF. The CDR3 DNA is TGTGCCAGCAGCCGACAGGAGCAAAATGAAAAACTGTTTTTT. Complete variable domain (other parts from reference TRBV7-9 and TRBJ1-4): DTGVSQNPRHKITKRGQNVTFRCDPISEHNRLYWYRQTLGQGPEFLTYFQNEAQLEKSRLLSDRFSAERPKGSFSTLEIQRTEQGDSAMYLCASSRQEQNEKLFFGSGTQLSVL.

The genes are TRBV7-8 and TRBJ1-4; no clear D. The V gene's germline CDR1 is SGHVS and CDR2 FQNEAQ. The CDR3 is made up of 15 amino acids. Trimming pared 0 bases from V and 4 bases from J, leaving 9 bases between. The CDR3, as DNA: TGTGCCAGCAGCTTAGCTCGGTCGTTTAATGAAAAACTGTTTTTT. It encodes CASSLARSFNEKLFF.

The chain is built from TRBV7-2 and TRBJ1-1, with no clear D. Germline-derived CDR1 and CDR2 are SGHTA and FQGNSA. With 1 base removed from V and 6 bases from J, the gap between germline ends came to 12 bases. The CDR3 length is 14 residues. DNA of the CDR3: TGTGCCAGCAGCTTAGGAGGATGGAGCCCTGAAGCTTTCTTT. This translates into CASSLGGWSPEAFF.

The genes are TRBV29-1 and TRBJ2-7, with 7 bases matching TRBD2. Per germline, CDR1 SQVTM and CDR2 ANQGSEA. V lost 1 base and J lost 6; bases outside the gene matches: 9. The CDR3 runs 14 residues. The CDR3 region is CSVEGGEGTAEQYF. In DNA form, the CDR3 reads TGCAGCGTTGAAGGAGGGGAGGGTACGGCCGAGCAGTACTTC.